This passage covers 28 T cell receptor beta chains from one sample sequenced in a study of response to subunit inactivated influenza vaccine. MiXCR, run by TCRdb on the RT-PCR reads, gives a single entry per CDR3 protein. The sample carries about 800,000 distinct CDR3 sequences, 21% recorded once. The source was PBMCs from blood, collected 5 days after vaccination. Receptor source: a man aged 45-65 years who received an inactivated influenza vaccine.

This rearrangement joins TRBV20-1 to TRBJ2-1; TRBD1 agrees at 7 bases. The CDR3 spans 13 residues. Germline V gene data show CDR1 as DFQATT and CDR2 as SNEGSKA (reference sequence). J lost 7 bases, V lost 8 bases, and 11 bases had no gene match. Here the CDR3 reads CSSRGQGRNEQFF. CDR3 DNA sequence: TGCAGTTCGAGGGGGCAGGGAAGGAATGAGCAGTTCTTC.

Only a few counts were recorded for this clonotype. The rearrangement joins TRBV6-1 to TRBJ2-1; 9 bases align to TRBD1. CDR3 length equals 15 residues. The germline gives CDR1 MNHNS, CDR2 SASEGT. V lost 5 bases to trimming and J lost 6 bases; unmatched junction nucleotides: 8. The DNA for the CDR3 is TGTGCCAGCAGTCAACCGGGACAGGGCGCCAATGAGCAGTTCTTC. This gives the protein CASSQPGQGANEQFF.

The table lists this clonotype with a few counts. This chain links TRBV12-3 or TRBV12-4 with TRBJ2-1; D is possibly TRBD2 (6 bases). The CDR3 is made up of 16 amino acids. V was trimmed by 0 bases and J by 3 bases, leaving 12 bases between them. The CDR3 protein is CASSLAFSGDYNEQFF. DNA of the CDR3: TGTGCCAGCAGTTTAGCGTTTAGCGGAGACTACAATGAGCAGTTCTTC.

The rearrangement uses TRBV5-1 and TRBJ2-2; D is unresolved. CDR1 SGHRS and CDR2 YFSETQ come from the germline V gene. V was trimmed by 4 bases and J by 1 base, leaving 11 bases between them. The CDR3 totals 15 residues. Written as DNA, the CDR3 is TGCGCCAGCAGCCAGAGGCCCGGGAACACCGGGGAGCTGTTTTTT. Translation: CASSQRPGNTGELFF.

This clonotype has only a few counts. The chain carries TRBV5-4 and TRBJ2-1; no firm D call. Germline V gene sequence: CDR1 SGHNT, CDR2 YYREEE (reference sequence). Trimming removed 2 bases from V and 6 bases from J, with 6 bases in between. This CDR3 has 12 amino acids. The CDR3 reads CASSFWRNEQFF. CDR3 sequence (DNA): TGTGCCAGCAGCTTTTGGCGCAATGAGCAGTTCTTC.

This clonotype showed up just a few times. CDR3 coding DNA: TGTGCCACCAGCAGACCTGCGAATGAGCAGTTCTTC. It specifies CATSRPANEQFF. This chain joins TRBV15 and TRBJ2-1; D uncertain. Trimming cost V 2 bases and J 7 bases, with 6 bases left between them. From germline, CDR1 is LNHNV and CDR2 YYDKDF (reference sequence). The CDR3 sequence is 12 residues long.

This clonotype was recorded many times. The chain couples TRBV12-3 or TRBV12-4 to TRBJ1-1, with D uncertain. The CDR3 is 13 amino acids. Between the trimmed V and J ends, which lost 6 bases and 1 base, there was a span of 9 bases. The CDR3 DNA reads TGTGCCAGCAGCCCTACAGCGAACACTGAAGCTTTCTTT. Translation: CASSPTANTEAFF.

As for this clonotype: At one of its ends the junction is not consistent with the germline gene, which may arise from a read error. The CDR3 nucleotides read TGTGCCAGCACACCGCGACAGAGCGGTGCAGATACGCAGTATTTT. As protein: CASTPRQSGADTQYF. V is TRBV18 and J is TRBJ2-3; the D call may be TRBD1 or TRBD2 (5 bases each). Germline V CDR1 and CDR2: KGHSH, LQKENI. The CDR3 is 15 residues long. Full variable domain (rest looked up from reference TRBV18 and TRBJ2-3): NAGVMQNPRHLVRRRGQEARLRCSPMKGHSHVYWYRQLPEEGLKFMVYLQKENIIDESGMPKERFSAEFPKEGPSILRIQQVVRGDSAAYFCASTPRQSGADTQYFGPGTRLTVL.

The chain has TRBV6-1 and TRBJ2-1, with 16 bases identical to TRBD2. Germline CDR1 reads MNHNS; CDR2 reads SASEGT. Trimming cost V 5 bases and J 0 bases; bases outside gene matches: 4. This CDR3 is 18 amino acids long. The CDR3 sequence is CASSPGLAGGASYNEQFF. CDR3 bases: TGTGCCAGCAGTCCGGGACTAGCGGGGGGGGCCTCCTACAATGAGCAGTTCTTC.

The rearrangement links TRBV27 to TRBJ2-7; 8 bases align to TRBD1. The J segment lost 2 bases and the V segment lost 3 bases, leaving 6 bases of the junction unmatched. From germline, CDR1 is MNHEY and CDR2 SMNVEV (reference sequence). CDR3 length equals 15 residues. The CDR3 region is CASSFPDRVAYEQYF. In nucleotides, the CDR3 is TGTGCCAGCAGTTTCCCGGACAGGGTCGCCTACGAGCAGTACTTC.

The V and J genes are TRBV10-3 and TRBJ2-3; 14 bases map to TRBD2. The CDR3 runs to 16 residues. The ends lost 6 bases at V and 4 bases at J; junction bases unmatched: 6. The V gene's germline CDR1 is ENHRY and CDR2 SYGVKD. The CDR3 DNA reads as TGTGCCATCAGCTGGACTAGCGGGGGGCCCCCAGATACGCAGTATTTT. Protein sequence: CAISWTSGGPPDTQYF.

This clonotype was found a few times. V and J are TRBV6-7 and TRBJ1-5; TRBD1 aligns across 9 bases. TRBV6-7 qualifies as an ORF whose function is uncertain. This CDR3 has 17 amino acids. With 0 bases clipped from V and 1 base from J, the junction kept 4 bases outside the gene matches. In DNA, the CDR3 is TGTGCCAGCAGTTACTCGAGACAGGGGGGAAGCAATCAGCCCCAGCATTTT. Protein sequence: CASSYSRQGGSNQPQHF.

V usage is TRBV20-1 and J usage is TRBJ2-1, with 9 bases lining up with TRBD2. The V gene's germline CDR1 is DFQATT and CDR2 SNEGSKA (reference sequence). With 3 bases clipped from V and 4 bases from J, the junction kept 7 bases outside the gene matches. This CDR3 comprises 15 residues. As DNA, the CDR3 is TGCAGTGCTAGGGAACTAGCGGGTGGTTACAATGAGCAGTTCTTC. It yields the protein CSARELAGGYNEQFF.

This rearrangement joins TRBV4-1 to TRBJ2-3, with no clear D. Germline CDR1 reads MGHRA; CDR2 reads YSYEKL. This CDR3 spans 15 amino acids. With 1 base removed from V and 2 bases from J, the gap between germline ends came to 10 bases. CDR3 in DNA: TGCGCCAGCAGCCAAGTGCATATTTTCACAGATACGCAGTATTTT. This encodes CASSQVHIFTDTQYF.

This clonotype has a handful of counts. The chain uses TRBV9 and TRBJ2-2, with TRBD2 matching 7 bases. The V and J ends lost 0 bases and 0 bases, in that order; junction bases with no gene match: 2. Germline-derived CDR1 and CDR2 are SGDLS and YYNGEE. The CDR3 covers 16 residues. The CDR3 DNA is TGTGCCAGCAGCGTAGCCGCGGGAGCGAACACCGGGGAGCTGTTTTTT. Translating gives CASSVAAGANTGELFF. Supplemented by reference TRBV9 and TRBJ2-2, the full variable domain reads DSGVTQTPKHLITATGQRVTLRCSPRSGDLSVYWYQQSLDQGLQFLIQYYNGEERAKGNILERFSAQQFPDLHSELNLSSLELGDSALYFCASSVAAGANTGELFFGEGSRLTVL.

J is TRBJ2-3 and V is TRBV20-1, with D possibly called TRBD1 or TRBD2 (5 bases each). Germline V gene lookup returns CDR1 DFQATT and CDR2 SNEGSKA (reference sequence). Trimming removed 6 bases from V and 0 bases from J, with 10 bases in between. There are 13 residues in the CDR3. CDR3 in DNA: TGCAGTGCATTTCGGGACAGCACAGATACGCAGTATTTT. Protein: CSAFRDSTDTQYF.

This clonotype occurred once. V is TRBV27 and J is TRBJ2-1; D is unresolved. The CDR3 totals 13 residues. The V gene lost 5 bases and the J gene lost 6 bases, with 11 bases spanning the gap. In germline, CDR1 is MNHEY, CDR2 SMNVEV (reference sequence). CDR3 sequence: CASSTDPINEQFF. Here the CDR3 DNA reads TGTGCCAGCAGTACGGACCCAATCAATGAGCAGTTCTTC.

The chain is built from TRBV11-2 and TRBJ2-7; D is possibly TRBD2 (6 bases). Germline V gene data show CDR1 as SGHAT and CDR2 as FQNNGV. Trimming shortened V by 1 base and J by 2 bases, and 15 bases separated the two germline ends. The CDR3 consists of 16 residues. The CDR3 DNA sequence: TGTGCCAGCAGCTTAGTATTTAGCCGGGAGCCCTACGAGCAGTACTTC. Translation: CASSLVFSREPYEQYF.

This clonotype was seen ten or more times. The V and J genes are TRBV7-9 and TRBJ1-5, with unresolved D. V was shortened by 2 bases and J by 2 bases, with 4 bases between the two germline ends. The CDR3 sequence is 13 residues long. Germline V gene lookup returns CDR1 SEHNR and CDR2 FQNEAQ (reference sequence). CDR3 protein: CASSLQGNQPQHF. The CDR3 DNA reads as TGTGCCAGCAGCTTACAGGGCAATCAGCCCCAGCATTTT.

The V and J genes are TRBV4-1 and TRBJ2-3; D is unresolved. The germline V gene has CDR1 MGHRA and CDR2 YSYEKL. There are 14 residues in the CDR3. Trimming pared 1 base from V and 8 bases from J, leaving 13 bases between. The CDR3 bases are TGCGCCAGCAGCCAAGGGCCGCCTGCTGGTACGCAGTATTTT. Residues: CASSQGPPAGTQYF.

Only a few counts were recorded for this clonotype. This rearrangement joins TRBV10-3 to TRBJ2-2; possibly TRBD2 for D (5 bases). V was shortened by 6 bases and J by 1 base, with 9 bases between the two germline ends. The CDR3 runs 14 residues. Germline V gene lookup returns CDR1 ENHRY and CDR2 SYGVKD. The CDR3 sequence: CAIRGLQNTGELFF. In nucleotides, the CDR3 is TGTGCCATCAGAGGACTCCAGAACACCGGGGAGCTGTTTTTT.

The CDR3, as DNA: TGTGCCAGCAGCCCAGCTAGCGGGGGGCTCGAGCAGTACTTC. Translated, it gives CASSPASGGLEQYF. This chain connects TRBV7-2 to TRBJ2-7; 11 bases agree with TRBD2. Germline CDR1 is SGHTA and CDR2 is FQGNSA. V was clipped by 5 bases and J by 6 bases; unmatched bases: 6. There are 14 residues in the CDR3.

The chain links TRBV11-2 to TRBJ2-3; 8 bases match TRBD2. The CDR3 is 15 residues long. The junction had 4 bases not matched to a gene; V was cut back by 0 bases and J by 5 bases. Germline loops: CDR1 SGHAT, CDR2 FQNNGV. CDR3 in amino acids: CASSLDGRAEDTQYF. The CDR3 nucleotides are TGTGCCAGCAGCTTAGACGGGAGGGCCGAAGATACGCAGTATTTT.

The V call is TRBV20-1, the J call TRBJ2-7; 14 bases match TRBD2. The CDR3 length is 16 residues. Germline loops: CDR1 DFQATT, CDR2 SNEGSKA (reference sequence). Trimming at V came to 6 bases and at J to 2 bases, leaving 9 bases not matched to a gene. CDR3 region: CSAPGLAGGNAYEQYF. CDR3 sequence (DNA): TGCAGTGCCCCTGGACTAGCGGGGGGCAACGCCTACGAGCAGTACTTC.

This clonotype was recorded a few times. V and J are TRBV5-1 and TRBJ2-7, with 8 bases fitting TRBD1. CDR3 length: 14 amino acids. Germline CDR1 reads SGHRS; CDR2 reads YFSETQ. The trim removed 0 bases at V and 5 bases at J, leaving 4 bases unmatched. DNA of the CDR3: TGCGCCAGCAGCTTGGGGACAGGGAACCACGAGCAGTACTTC. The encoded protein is CASSLGTGNHEQYF.

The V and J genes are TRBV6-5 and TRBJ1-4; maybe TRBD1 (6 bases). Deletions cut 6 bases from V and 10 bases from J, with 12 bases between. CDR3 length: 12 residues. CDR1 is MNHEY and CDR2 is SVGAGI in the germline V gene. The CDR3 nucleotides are TGTGCCAGCAGCCCACAGGGTACAAAACTGTTTTTT. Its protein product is CASSPQGTKLFF.

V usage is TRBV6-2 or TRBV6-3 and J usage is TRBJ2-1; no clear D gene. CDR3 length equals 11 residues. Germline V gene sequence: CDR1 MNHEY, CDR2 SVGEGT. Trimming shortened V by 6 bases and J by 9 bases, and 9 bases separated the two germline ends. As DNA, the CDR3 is TGTGCCAGCAGGCTTGGCGCTGAGCAGTTCTTC. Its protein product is CASRLGAEQFF.

The CDR3 bases are TGTGCCACCAGTCCAGGGTGGACTAGCGGGAGTGGAGCTCAGCCGCAGTATTTT. Translated, it gives CATSPGWTSGSGAQPQYF. The chain joins TRBV24-1 to TRBJ2-3; 13 bases match TRBD2. Per the germline V gene, CDR1 is KGHDR and CDR2 is SFDVKD. The CDR3 loop spans 18 amino acids. The junction had 18 bases not matched to a gene; V was cut back by 6 bases and J by 10 bases.